This note documents a single T cell receptor beta chain sequence. This clonotype appeared many times. Its specific antigen is unknown. One base away there is no much larger clone; base qualities are not given. Reading the germline V gene gives CDR1 MNHNS and CDR2 SASEGT. The CDR3 has 16 amino acids, counting the end cysteine and phenylalanine. Kept here is only the CDR3 DNA, which spans 48 bases and is read in frame from base 1. Here V drops 1 base and J drops 7 bases, and the junction holds 13 bases not matched to any gene. Read against the paper, the sample's time point label means: newly diagnosed GD, antithyroid drugs for less than 3 months. For both TCR sequencing and RNA sequencing, RNA was extracted from PBMCs using TRIzol. The diagnosis of Graves' disease was made according to American Thyroid Association guidelines. Recruitment of patients was carried out at an endocrinology department in Xi'an, China. Each patient gave 7.5 to 10 milliliters of peripheral blood, collected in an EDTA anticoagulant tube. Ficoll Paque Plus density gradient separation was used to isolate PBMCs, and no further T cell sorting was performed. An Agilent 2100 Bioanalyzer and agarose gel were used to check RNA quality, while a NanoDrop 2000 measured RNA concentration.

This sample was included in a study of regulatory T cells in long-lasting Graves disease (TCRdb year 2021). Context from the whole study: Patients with newly diagnosed Graves' disease had been on antithyroid drugs for under 3 months. This study used TCR sequencing and RNA sequencing of peripheral blood to compare persistent Graves' disease patients against newly diagnosed Graves' disease patients. The study was conducted in China and was registered as a clinical trial. A total of around 35 samples underwent TCR sequencing: around 13 from persistent and roughly 20 from newly diagnosed Graves' disease patients. Paper-wide results and their limitations: Sequencing and analysis were limited to the TCR beta chain. The study examined only peripheral blood because the primary lesion, thyroid tissue, could not be accessed. Compared with newly diagnosed patients, patients with persistent Graves' disease had lower TCR Shannon entropy and fewer highly expanded clones, which suggests clonal expansion. Persistent disease showed preferential use of TRBV28, TRBJ1-2 and TRBJ2-5, whereas newly diagnosed disease favored TRBV20-1 and TRBJ2-1. Patients with persistent disease shared more public clonotypes (under 3,000) than newly diagnosed patients did (966). The authors noted that the small sample size was a limitation that may lower accuracy.

Receptor amplification or capture employed multiplex PCR. Sequenced on an Illumina HiSeq 4000. TCR beta libraries were built with iRepertoire HTBI primers and Arm-PCR amplification of CDR3 regions. PCR products were gel purified before sequencing. The authors processed their data as follows. A total of roughly 67 TRBV and some 15 TRBJ segments were identified across samples and were used for gene usage analysis of CDR3 amino acid clonotypes. Filtered high-quality paired reads were merged into contigs using COPE and FqMerger. Contigs were aligned with BLAST to IMGT TRBV, TRBD and TRBJ reference genes, and CDR3 was defined per IMGT. Any clonotype with a frequency above 0.1% was classified as a highly expanded clone. Shannon entropy served as the measure of repertoire diversity, while the Gini coefficient captured V-J evenness. Clonotypes shared by more than one individual were considered public. The public reads were reprocessed in TCRdb via fastp at Q25 and MiXCR, keeping in-frame beta chains. A single entry per CDR3 protein holds the most common genes and DNA from its merged rows. In this record, the V and J calls reflect TCRdb's handling and not the investigators' own analysis. This sample gives 550,000 to 600,000 distinct CDR3 sequences in total; about 15% of them show up just once. Of the sample, approximately 12% falls within the top ten clones.

These records were also assigned to another study, of T cells in Graves' hyperthyroidism and ophthalmopathy. The second paper further reports: Stable Graves' hyperthyroidism was defined as the absence of progression to ophthalmopathy over 18 months of follow-up. The hyperthyroidism patients were between 18 and 65 years old and newly diagnosed, with a disease duration of less than 2 months. Any patient with an uncontrolled infection, another autoimmune disease, pregnancy or lactation was excluded. Clinical symptoms, serum thyroxine and TRAb, thyroid ultrasound, and orbital computed tomography formed the basis for the diagnoses. A first-round RT-PCR of the TCR CDR3 used the HTBI primer set with the Qiagen OneStep RT-PCR kit. Most expanded thyroid clonotypes (frequency above 0.001) were also found in blood, which suggests that blood repertoires may mirror thyroid immune responses. In cross-validation, a model built on a 13 V-J signature told ophthalmopathy apart from stable hyperthyroidism with under 90% sensitivity and roughly 82% specificity, and in testing the same model reached 80%/75%. In validation, progression to ophthalmopathy was predicted by the model with roughly 69% sensitivity and 72% to 85% specificity, a median of approximately 7.1 months before onset. To identify TCR V-J signatures that set the groups apart, the researchers used a discovery cohort of more than 95 patients, made up of 40 to 45 with Graves' ophthalmopathy and 57 with stable Graves' hyperthyroidism. An independent validation cohort of around 19 hyperthyroidism patients and about 15 patients who later progressed to ophthalmopathy tested prospective prediction of ophthalmopathy. For training and testing, the 110 or so patients in the discovery cohort were randomly divided in a 7:3 ratio. In addition, the study compared T-cell repertoires in thyroid tissue and in blood from six Graves' hyperthyroidism patients. Following sampling, methimazole starting at 30 mg daily was given to hyperthyroidism patients, and high-dose intravenous methylprednisolone was given to ophthalmopathy patients. The libraries were constructed in a second round of multiplex PCR and then size-selected and purified. Libraries were sequenced paired-end with 100 bp reads on an Illumina HiSeq2000. Raw data were processed with SOAPnuke, discarding reads with adapters, uncalled bases, mean Phred below 15, or no exact constant-primer or identifier match. COPE v1.2.5 was used to merge high-quality paired reads, and clonotypes were defined as unique nucleotide sequences. MiTCR v1.1 was used to align the clonotypes against IMGT TRBV, TRBD and TRBJ reference segments. Analysis was restricted to V-J combinations with a frequency above 0.0001, which covered roughly 99% of repertoires. A TCS score was defined as the ratio between F50 (clonal expansion) and ExV (chaos), using BLOSUM62-based TCRdist between CDR3 peptides within each V-J. Welch's t-statistics and random forest reduced fewer than 600 V-J features to 13, which were used in a naive Bayes classifier (R e1071). Sample size was not statistically predetermined, and blinding of investigators to group allocation was not performed. According to the paper, TCR Vbeta CDR3 sequencing was carried out on 120 to 150 peripheral blood samples, which came from approximately 43 ophthalmopathy, fewer than 80 hyperthyroidism and about 17 progressor patients.

Sequencing was performed on peripheral blood mononuclear cells (PBMCs), taken at new diagnosis, from a patient treated with antithyroid drugs. The receptor comes from a young man with Graves disease. Donor details come from another sample of the same person, matched by shared clones. The rearranged segments are TRBV6-1 and TRBJ2-7, and TRBD2 aligns with 7 junction nucleotides. The sequence in DNA is TGTGCCAGCAGTGAAGTCCCGGCTAGCGGAGGATGGGAGCAGTACTTC. Translation gives CASSEVPASGGWEQYF.